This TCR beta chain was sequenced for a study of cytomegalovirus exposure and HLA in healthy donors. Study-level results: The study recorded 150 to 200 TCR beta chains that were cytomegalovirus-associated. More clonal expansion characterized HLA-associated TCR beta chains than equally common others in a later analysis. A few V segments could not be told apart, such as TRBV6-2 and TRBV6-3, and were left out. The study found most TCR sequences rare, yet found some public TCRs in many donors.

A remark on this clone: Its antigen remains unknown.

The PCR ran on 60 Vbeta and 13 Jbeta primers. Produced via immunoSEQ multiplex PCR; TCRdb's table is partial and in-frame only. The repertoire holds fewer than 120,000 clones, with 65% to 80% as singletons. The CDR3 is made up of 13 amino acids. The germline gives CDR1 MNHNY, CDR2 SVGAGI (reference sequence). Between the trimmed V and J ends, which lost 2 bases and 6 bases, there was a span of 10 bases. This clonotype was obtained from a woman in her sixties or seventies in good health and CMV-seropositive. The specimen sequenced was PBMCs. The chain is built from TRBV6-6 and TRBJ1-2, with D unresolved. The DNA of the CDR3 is TGTGCCAGCAGTTACCAGGATTTGGATGGCTACACCTTC. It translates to CASSYQDLDGYTF.